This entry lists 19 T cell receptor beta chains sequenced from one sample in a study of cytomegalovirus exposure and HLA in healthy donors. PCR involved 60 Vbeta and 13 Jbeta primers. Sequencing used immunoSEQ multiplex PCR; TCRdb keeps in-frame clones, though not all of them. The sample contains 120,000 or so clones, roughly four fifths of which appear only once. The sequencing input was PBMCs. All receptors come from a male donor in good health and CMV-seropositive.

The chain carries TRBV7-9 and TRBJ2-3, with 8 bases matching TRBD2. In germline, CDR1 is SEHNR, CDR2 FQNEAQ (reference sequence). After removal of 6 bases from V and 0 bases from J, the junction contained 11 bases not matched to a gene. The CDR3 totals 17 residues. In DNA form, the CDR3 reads TGTGCCAGCAGTTCCACGGGACTAGAAAGGAGCACAGATACGCAGTATTTT. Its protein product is CASSSTGLERSTDTQYF.

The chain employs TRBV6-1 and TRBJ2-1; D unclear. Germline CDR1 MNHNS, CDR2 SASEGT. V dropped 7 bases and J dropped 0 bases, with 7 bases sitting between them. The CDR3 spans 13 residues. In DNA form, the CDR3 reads TGTGCCAGCACTCCCAGCTCCTACAATGAGCAGTTCTTC. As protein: CASTPSSYNEQFF.

CDR3 residues: CASSQDLPPREQYF. The CDR3 region has the DNA TGCGCCAGCAGCCAAGATCTCCCTCCTCGCGAGCAGTACTTC. This chain connects TRBV4-3 to TRBJ2-7; D is unresolved. Germline CDR1 reads LGHNA; CDR2 reads YSLEER. The V end lost 0 bases, the J end lost 6 bases, and 12 bases lay between the germline ends. The CDR3 loop spans 14 amino acids.

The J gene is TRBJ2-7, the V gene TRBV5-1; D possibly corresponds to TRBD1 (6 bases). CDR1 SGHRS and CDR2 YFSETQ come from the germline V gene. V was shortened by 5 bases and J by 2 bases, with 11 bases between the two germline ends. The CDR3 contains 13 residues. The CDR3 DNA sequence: TGCGCCAGCAGTCTGGACAGTGCCTACGAGCAGTACTTC. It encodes CASSLDSAYEQYF.

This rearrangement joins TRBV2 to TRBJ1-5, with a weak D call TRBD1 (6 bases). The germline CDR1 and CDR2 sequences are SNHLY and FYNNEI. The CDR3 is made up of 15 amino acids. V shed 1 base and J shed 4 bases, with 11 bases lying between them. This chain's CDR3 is CASSEGFRGNQPQHF. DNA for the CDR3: TGTGCCAGCAGTGAAGGTTTCAGGGGTAATCAGCCCCAGCATTTT.

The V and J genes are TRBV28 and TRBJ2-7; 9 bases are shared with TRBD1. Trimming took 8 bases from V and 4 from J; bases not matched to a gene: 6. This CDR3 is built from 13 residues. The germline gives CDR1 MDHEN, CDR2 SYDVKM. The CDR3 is CASDTGTGYEQYF. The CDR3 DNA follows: TGTGCCAGCGATACCGGGACAGGGTACGAGCAGTACTTC.

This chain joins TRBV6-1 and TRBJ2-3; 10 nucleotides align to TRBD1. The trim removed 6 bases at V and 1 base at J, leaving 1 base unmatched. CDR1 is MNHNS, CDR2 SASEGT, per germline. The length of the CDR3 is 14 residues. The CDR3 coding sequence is TGTGCCAGCAGCGGGACAGGGGGCACAGATACGCAGTATTTT. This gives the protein CASSGTGGTDTQYF.

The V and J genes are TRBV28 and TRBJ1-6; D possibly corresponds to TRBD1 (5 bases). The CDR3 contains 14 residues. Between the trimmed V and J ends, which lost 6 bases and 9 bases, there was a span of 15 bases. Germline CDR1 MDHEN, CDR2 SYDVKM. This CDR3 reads CASRVGQQVSPLHF. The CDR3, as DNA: TGTGCCAGCAGGGTGGGGCAGCAGGTTTCACCCCTCCACTTT.

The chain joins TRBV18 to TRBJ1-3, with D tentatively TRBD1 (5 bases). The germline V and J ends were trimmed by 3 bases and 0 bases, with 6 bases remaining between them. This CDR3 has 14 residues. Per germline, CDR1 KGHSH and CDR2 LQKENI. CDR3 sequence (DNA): TGTGCCAGCTCACCGGACAACTCTGGAAACACCATATATTTT. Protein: CASSPDNSGNTIYF.

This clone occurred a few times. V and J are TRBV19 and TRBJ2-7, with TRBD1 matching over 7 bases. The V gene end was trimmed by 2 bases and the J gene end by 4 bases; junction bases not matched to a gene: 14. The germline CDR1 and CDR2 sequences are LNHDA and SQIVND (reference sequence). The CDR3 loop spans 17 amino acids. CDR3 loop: CASSISHPPRGRYEQYF. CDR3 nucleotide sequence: TGTGCCAGTAGTATATCCCATCCCCCAAGGGGGCGGTACGAGCAGTACTTC.

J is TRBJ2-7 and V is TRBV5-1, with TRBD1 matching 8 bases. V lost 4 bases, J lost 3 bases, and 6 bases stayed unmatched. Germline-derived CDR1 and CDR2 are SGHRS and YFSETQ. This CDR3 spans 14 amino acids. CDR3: CASSPGTGDYEQYF. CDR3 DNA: TGCGCCAGCAGCCCCGGGACAGGCGACTACGAGCAGTACTTC. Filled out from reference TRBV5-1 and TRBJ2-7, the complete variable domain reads KAGVTQTPRYLIKTRGQQVTLSCSPISGHRSVSWYQQTPGQGLQFLFEYFSETQRNKGNFPGRFSGRQFSNSRSEMNVSTLELGDSALYLCASSPGTGDYEQYFGPGTRLTVT.

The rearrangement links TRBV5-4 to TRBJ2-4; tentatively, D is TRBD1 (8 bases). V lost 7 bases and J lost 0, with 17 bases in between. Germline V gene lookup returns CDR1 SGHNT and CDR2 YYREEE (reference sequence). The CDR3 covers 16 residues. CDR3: CASRDRGGVAKNIQYF. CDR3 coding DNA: TGTGCCAGCCGCGACAGGGGAGGGGTAGCCAAAAACATTCAGTACTTC.

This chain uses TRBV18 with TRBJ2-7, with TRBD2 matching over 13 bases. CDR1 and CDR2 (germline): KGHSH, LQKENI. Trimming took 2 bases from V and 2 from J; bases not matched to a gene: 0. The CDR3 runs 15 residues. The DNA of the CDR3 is TGTGCCAGCTCACCAGGACTAGCGGGGGCCTACGAGCAGTACTTC. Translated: CASSPGLAGAYEQYF.

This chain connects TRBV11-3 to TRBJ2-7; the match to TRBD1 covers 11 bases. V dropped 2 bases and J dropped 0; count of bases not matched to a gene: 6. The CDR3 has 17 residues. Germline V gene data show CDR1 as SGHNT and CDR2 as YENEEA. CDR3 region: CASSLSPGTGGSYEQYF. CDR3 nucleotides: TGTGCCAGCAGCTTAAGCCCCGGGACAGGGGGCTCCTACGAGCAGTACTTC.

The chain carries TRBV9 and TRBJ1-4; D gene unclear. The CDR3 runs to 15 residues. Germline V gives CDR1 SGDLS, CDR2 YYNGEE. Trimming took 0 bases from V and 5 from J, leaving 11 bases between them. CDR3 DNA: TGTGCCAGCAGCGTAGATGGAGTTACCAATGAAAAACTGTTTTTT. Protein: CASSVDGVTNEKLFF. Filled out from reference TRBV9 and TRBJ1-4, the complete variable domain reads DSGVTQTPKHLITATGQRVTLRCSPRSGDLSVYWYQQSLDQGLQFLIQYYNGEERAKGNILERFSAQQFPDLHSELNLSSLELGDSALYFCASSVDGVTNEKLFFGSGTQLSVL.

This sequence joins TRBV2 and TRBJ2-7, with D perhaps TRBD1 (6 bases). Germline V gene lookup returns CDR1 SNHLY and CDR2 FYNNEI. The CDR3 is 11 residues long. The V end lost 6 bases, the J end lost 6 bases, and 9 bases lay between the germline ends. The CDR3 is CASSGTSEQYF. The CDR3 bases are TGTGCCAGCAGCGGGACAAGCGAGCAGTACTTC.

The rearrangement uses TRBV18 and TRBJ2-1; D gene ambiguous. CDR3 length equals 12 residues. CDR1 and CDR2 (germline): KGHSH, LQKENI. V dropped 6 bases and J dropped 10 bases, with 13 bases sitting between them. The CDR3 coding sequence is TGTGCCAGCTCTCCTAGAATGTCGGAGCAGTTCTTC. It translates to CASSPRMSEQFF. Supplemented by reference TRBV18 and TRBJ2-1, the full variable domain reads NAGVMQNPRHLVRRRGQEARLRCSPMKGHSHVYWYRQLPEEGLKFMVYLQKENIIDESGMPKERFSAEFPKEGPSILRIQQVVRGDSAAYFCASSPRMSEQFFGPGTRLTVL.

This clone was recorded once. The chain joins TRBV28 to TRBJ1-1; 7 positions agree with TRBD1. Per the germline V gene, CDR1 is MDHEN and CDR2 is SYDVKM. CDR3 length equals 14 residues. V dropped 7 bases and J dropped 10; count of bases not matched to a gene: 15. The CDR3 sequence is CASTPGGPGGRAFF. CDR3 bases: TGTGCCAGCACCCCCGGGGGACCAGGGGGACGAGCTTTCTTT.

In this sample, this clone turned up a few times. The CDR3 DNA reads TGTGCCAGCAGTCTCCTAGAGCGGGATTGGGCAGATACGCAGTATTTT. This encodes CASSLLERDWADTQYF. This chain uses TRBV28 with TRBJ2-3, with TRBD2 matching 7 bases. V shed 5 bases, J shed 4 bases, and the junction held 12 bases outside the gene matches. CDR1 is MDHEN and CDR2 is SYDVKM in the germline V gene. This CDR3 region has 16 residues. The full variable domain, its missing parts supplied by reference TRBV28 and TRBJ2-3, is DVKVTQSSRYLVKRTGEKVFLECVQDMDHENMFWYRQDPGLGLRLIYFSYDVKMKEKGDIPEGYSVSREKKERFSLILESASTNQTSMYLCASSLLERDWADTQYFGPGTRLTVL.